This T cell receptor (beta chain) appears in the sequencing data of a study of molecular identifiers for immune sequencing clone quantification. This clonotype was recorded once. At one of its ends the junction is not consistent with the germline gene, which may arise from a read error. The germline gives CDR1 MGHDK, CDR2 SYGVNS. The CDR3 covers 15 residues. Source material for naive CD8 libraries was roughly 20,000 to 1,100,000 sorted cells, with 10%, 30% or 50% RNA. MiXCR was run by TCRdb on the PCR reads, yielding one entry per CDR3 protein. The table has under 600,000 distinct CDR3 sequences, 20% to 25% seen once.

This TCR was recovered from a human donor in good health. Some libraries in this study had Jurkat cell RNA spiked in. This chain uses TRBV25-1 with TRBJ1-4; no firm D call. What was sequenced was naive CD8+ T cells from blood, with Jurkat cell RNA spiked in. Documented subset: FACS-sorted CD8+CD4-CCR7+CD45RA+ naive T cells. The CDR3 bases are TGTGCCAGCAGCCCCCTAAGGGAGACTAATGAAAAACTGCTTTTT. Translated: CASSPLRETNEKLLF.